This entry lists 13 T cell receptor beta chains sequenced from one sample in a study of blood T cells in healthy people across ages. A second about 7 to 11 cycle PCR used barcoded and J-beta primers. TCRdb passed the 5' RACE reads through MiXCR, listing each CDR3 protein once. The sample carries hundreds of thousands of distinct CDR3 sequences, 58% recorded once. The sequencing input was blood. Every receptor here comes from a man between 25 and 39 years old in good health.

The rearrangement uses TRBV18 and TRBJ2-2; no clear D. This CDR3 is built from 14 residues. Deletions cut 6 bases from V and 2 bases from J, with 10 bases between. CDR1 and CDR2 (germline): KGHSH, LQKENI. The CDR3 loop is CASSPNLNTGELFF. CDR3 nucleotide sequence: TGTGCCAGCTCGCCAAACTTAAACACCGGGGAGCTGTTTTTT. Using reference TRBV18 and TRBJ2-2 for the parts outside the CDR3, the full variable domain is NAGVMQNPRHLVRRRGQEARLRCSPMKGHSHVYWYRQLPEEGLKFMVYLQKENIIDESGMPKERFSAEFPKEGPSILRIQQVVRGDSAAYFCASSPNLNTGELFFGEGSRLTVL.

V usage is TRBV5-1 and J usage is TRBJ1-1; D is perhaps TRBD1 (6 bases). From germline, CDR1 is SGHRS and CDR2 YFSETQ. V gave up 5 bases and J gave up 4 bases, with 21 bases separating them. This CDR3 has 16 residues. The CDR3 is CASRNPRYSGVTEAFF. The CDR3 nucleotides are TGCGCCAGCAGAAACCCCCGTTATTCAGGGGTCACTGAAGCTTTCTTT.

The chain links TRBV29-1 to TRBJ2-5; D is uncertain. Trimming shortened V by 8 bases and J by 0 bases, and 13 bases separated the two germline ends. The CDR3 is 13 residues long. Germline-derived CDR1 and CDR2 are SQVTM and ANQGSEA. The CDR3 sequence: CSSARAYQETQYF. The CDR3 region has the DNA TGCAGCTCCGCTAGGGCGTACCAAGAGACCCAGTACTTC.

The chain links TRBV14 to TRBJ2-4, with TRBD1 identical over 8 bases. This CDR3 is 16 amino acids long. From germline, CDR1 is SGHDN and CDR2 FVKESK. With V trimmed by 4 bases and J by 8 bases, 13 bases remained unmatched. CDR3 DNA: TGTGCCAGCAGCCGGCAGGGGGCCGGGCTTTCGGACATTCAGTACTTC. The encoded protein is CASSRQGAGLSDIQYF.

This rearrangement joins TRBV7-2 to TRBJ1-4, with D maybe TRBD1 (5 bases). Germline V CDR1 and CDR2: SGHTA, FQGNSA. The CDR3 totals 14 residues. Trimming pared 5 bases from V and 10 bases from J, leaving 17 bases between. CDR3 sequence: CASSPPGGSGKLFF. The CDR3 nucleotides are TGTGCCAGCAGCCCTCCCGGGGGGTCGGGAAAACTGTTTTTT.

CDR3 DNA sequence: TGTGCCACCAGCAGAGATTACGGGGCCTCCTACGAGCAGTACTTC. This encodes CATSRDYGASYEQYF. The chain links TRBV15 to TRBJ2-7; TRBD1 or TRBD2 may be the D gene (5 bases each). From germline, CDR1 is LNHNV and CDR2 YYDKDF (reference sequence). The V end was cut by 0 bases, the J end by 0 bases, with 9 bases between. The CDR3 sequence is 15 residues long.

This clonotype has just one count. The J gene is TRBJ2-1, the V gene TRBV15; 10 bases fit TRBD2. Germline values: CDR1 LNHNV, CDR2 YYDKDF (reference sequence). The CDR3 runs 15 residues. V trimming: 6 bases; J trimming: 6 bases; junction bases outside the gene matches: 8. CDR3 nucleotides: TGTGCCACCAGTGCCCTAGCGGGAGCGAGCAATGAGCAGTTCTTC. Protein sequence: CATSALAGASNEQFF.

This clonotype was picked up a small number of times. This chain joins TRBV7-9 and TRBJ2-3; 8 bases align to TRBD2. CDR3 length: 16 residues. Germline V gene lookup returns CDR1 SEHNR and CDR2 FQNEAQ (reference sequence). J was trimmed by 0 bases and V by 3 bases; bases with no gene match: 5. The CDR3 sequence is CASSFSGITSTDTQYF. The CDR3 nucleotides are TGTGCCAGCAGCTTTAGCGGGATAACTAGCACAGATACGCAGTATTTT.

This chain connects TRBV2 to TRBJ2-1, with 7 bases lining up with TRBD1. Germline CDR1 and CDR2: SNHLY and FYNNEI. The CDR3 is 12 amino acids. V was clipped by 4 bases and J by 8 bases; unmatched bases: 2. The CDR3 is CASSGDSHEQFF. CDR3 nucleotides: TGTGCCAGCAGTGGGGACAGCCATGAGCAGTTCTTC.

This clonotype was counted many times. This sequence joins TRBV12-3 or TRBV12-4 and TRBJ2-1, with TRBD2 matching 7 bases. V trimming: 6 bases; J trimming: 2 bases; junction bases outside the gene matches: 4. This CDR3 region has 14 residues. CDR3 nucleotide sequence: TGTGCCAGCAGCCCTAGCGGAGCCTACAATGAGCAGTTCTTC. Protein: CASSPSGAYNEQFF.

This clonotype was picked up a small number of times. The chain links TRBV7-6 to TRBJ2-3; the D is unclear. This CDR3 is 16 amino acids long. V was cut by 7 bases and J by 1 base, with 18 bases left in between. Germline CDR1 is SGHVS and CDR2 is FNYEAQ. CDR3 nucleotides: TGTGCCAGCACGAAGGAGCAGCCCCTGGGCACAGATACGCAGTATTTT. It yields the protein CASTKEQPLGTDTQYF.

J is TRBJ2-5 and V is TRBV9; perhaps TRBD2 as D (6 bases). Germline V gene lookup returns CDR1 SGDLS and CDR2 YYNGEE. The ends were cut back, 6 bases at V and 3 bases at J, with 15 bases in the middle. CDR3 size: 14 residues. CDR3 amino acids: CASTPMGGEETQYF. CDR3 nucleotides: TGTGCCAGCACCCCGATGGGAGGAGAAGAGACCCAGTACTTC. Using reference TRBV9 and TRBJ2-5 for the parts outside the CDR3, the full variable domain is DSGVTQTPKHLITATGQRVTLRCSPRSGDLSVYWYQQSLDQGLQFLIQYYNGEERAKGNILERFSAQQFPDLHSELNLSSLELGDSALYFCASTPMGGEETQYFGPGTRLLVL.

This clonotype was detected only a few times. V gene TRBV29-1 combines with J gene TRBJ2-2; 7 bases are shared with TRBD2. Germline loops: CDR1 SQVTM, CDR2 ANQGSEA. CDR3 length: 11 amino acids. The DNA of the CDR3 is TGCAGTGCGGGGGAGGCCGGGGAGCTGTTTTTT. Protein: CSAGEAGELFF.